This TCR beta chain was recovered during a study of tumor and adjacent non-tumor tissue in lung cancer. On the study more broadly: There were around 11 adenocarcinoma, a couple of squamous cell carcinoma and 1 small cell lung cancer cases.

Of note for this clonotype: One end of the junction does not line up with germline, which may come from a read error.

The template was RNA from unsorted bulk tissue. This non-tumor lung sample came from over 3 cm beyond the tumor edge. A modified ARM-PCR protocol with three rounds of nested PCR amplified TCRbeta. TCRdb re-called the multiplex PCR reads with MiXCR, one entry per CDR3 protein. The data show 94,000 or so distinct CDR3 sequences, 76% seen once. This receptor was taken from a woman between 50 and 59 years old with non-small cell lung cancer. What was sequenced was distant non-tumor lung tissue.

Here the CDR3 DNA reads TGCAACGTTACCAGGGAGGCGGTTTCCTACAATGAGCAGTTCTTC. Translating gives CNVTREAVSYNEQFF. V gene TRBV29-1 combines with J gene TRBJ2-1, with a weak D call TRBD2 (6 bases). This CDR3 is built from 15 residues. Germline V lookup: CDR1 SQVTM, CDR2 ANQGSEA.